This TCR beta chain was recovered during a study of blood T cell repertoires in COVID-19. The overall study: The analysed material was cDNA or gDNA that came from T cells, B-cell-depleted T cells, or PBMCs.

Authors' processing steps: Amplification from reference gene primers served as the basis for estimated nucleated cell counts. TCRdb's table, derived via immunoSEQ multiplex PCR, lists solely in-frame clones and lacks some. V and J calls and clone size are as listed in that table; D and trimming were resolved from the DNA. The top ten clones hold around 0.92% of a sample with under 110,000 clones, 71% of them seen once. This clone was detected only once. The source is a human donor with acute or convalescent COVID-19. The donor label of this sample is uncertain. The sequenced sample consisted of peripheral blood.

The CDR3 DNA sequence: TGTGCCAGCAGCCCCCGACCCGGGACTAGCGGGGGGCTCTACAATGAGCAGTTCTTC. This gives the protein CASSPRPGTSGGLYNEQFF. The chain is built from TRBV4-2 and TRBJ2-1; TRBD2 aligns across 15 bases. Germline V lookup: CDR1 LGHNA, CDR2 YNFKEQ. The V segment lost 4 bases and the J segment 3 bases; nucleotides outside the gene matches: 10. This CDR3 has 19 amino acids.